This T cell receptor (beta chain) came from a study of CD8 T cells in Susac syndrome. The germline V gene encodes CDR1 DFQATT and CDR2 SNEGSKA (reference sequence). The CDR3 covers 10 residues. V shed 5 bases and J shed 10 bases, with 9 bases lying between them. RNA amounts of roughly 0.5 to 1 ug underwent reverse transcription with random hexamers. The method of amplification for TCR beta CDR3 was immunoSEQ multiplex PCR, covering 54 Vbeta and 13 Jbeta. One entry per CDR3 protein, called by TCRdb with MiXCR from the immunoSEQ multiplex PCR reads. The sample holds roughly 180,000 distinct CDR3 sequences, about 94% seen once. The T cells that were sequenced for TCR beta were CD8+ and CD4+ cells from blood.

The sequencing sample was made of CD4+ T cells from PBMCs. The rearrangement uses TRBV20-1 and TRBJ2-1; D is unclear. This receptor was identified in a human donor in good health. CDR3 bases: TGCAGTGCTTTGATTAGAGAGCAGTTCTTC. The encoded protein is CSALIREQFF.